These T cell receptor beta chains were read from a single sample in a study of OX40 agonist ivuxolimab in advanced cancers. Clones were read by immunoSEQ multiplex PCR, and TCRdb kept only the in-frame ones, dropping some. The table records more than 70,000 clones, around four fifths of them present only once. The sequencing used CD4+ or CD8+ T cells sorted from blood, collected in a trial of the OX40 agonist ivuxolimab. The receptors shown here come from an adult with an advanced solid tumor such as melanoma, head and neck, liver or kidney cancer. Both conserved end residues are part of each CDR3. A D gene is named only where the DNA matches it firmly. The size field is filled for only some rows; it gives once, few, many or a size class.

D: TRBD1
J: TRBJ1-1
V: TRBV19
size: NA
CDR3: CASSRLTGGELTEAFF
DNA: TGTGCCAGTAGTAGATTAACAGGGGGTGAGCTCACTGAAGCTTTCTTT

D: TRBD2
J: TRBJ2-3
V: TRBV5-1
size: NA
CDR3: CASSLDTSGRLSDTQYF
DNA: TGCGCCAGCAGCTTGGACACTAGCGGGAGACTCTCAGATACGCAGTATTTT

D: NA
J: TRBJ2-5
V: TRBV5-1
size: NA
CDR3: CASSSADGKETQYF
DNA: TGCGCCAGCAGCTCGGCAGACGGGAAAGAGACCCAGTACTTC

D: NA
J: TRBJ2-3
V: TRBV14
size: NA
CDR3: CASSLRPRSTDTQYF
DNA: TGTGCCAGCAGCCTTCGACCGAGGAGCACAGATACGCAGTATTTT

D: NA
J: TRBJ1-5
V: TRBV7-2
size: NA
CDR3: CASSKDPGIGQPQHF
DNA: TGTGCCAGCAGCAAAGACCCGGGTATCGGGCAGCCCCAGCATTTT

D: TRBD1
J: TRBJ1-3
V: TRBV4-2
size: NA
CDR3: CASSYDRGFSSGNTIYF
DNA: TGTGCCAGCAGCTACGACAGGGGGTTCTCCTCTGGAAACACCATATATTTT

D: TRBD1
J: TRBJ2-2
V: TRBV25-1
size: NA
CDR3: CASRGTGGTGELFF
DNA: TGTGCCAGCAGAGGGACAGGGGGCACCGGGGAGCTGTTTTTT

D: TRBD1
J: TRBJ2-4
V: TRBV7-9
size: NA
CDR3: CATQTGGKGIQYF
DNA: TGTGCCACCCAGACAGGGGGAAAGGGCATTCAGTACTTC

D: NA
J: TRBJ2-2
V: TRBV7-6
size: NA
CDR3: CASSLVGGSLGTGELFF
DNA: TGTGCCAGCAGCTTAGTGGGCGGCTCTCTAGGGACCGGGGAGCTGTTTTTT

D: TRBD1
J: TRBJ1-5
V: TRBV5-1
size: NA
CDR3: CASSLEGGIEPQHF
DNA: TGCGCCAGCAGCTTGGAAGGGGGCATAGAGCCCCAGCATTTT

D: NA
J: TRBJ1-2
V: TRBV27
size: NA
CDR3: CASSSHFAGAGEHTF
DNA: TGTGCCAGCAGTTCCCATTTTGCGGGGGCAGGGGAGCACACCTTC

D: NA
J: TRBJ1-2
V: TRBV5-4
size: NA
CDR3: CASSFPSWTEGYGYTF
DNA: TGTGCCAGCAGCTTTCCTTCCTGGACAGAAGGCTATGGCTACACCTTC

D: TRBD2
J: TRBJ2-3
V: TRBV9
size: once
CDR3: CASSVDVAGAPDTQYF
DNA: TGTGCCAGCAGCGTAGATGTAGCGGGAGCACCAGATACGCAGTATTTT

D: TRBD1
J: TRBJ2-2
V: TRBV29-1
size: NA
CDR3: CSVRQGNTGELFF
DNA: TGCAGCGTTCGACAGGGGAACACCGGGGAGCTGTTTTTT

D: NA
J: TRBJ1-5
V: TRBV27
size: NA
CDR3: CASSLYFSPGNQPQHF
DNA: TGTGCCAGCAGTTTATATTTCAGTCCTGGCAATCAGCCCCAGCATTTT

D: TRBD2
J: TRBJ2-1
V: TRBV19
size: NA
CDR3: CASRDSGSVGNEQFF
DNA: TGTGCCAGTAGAGATAGCGGGAGTGTGGGGAATGAGCAGTTCTTC

D: NA
J: TRBJ1-2
V: TRBV7-8
size: NA
CDR3: CASSLQGFGYTF
DNA: TGTGCCAGCAGCTTACAGGGCTTTGGCTACACCTTC

D: NA
J: TRBJ2-7
V: TRBV4-1
size: NA
CDR3: CASSQTDTKSYEQYF
DNA: TGCGCCAGCAGCCAAACGGACACTAAATCCTACGAGCAGTACTTC

D: NA
J: TRBJ2-7
V: TRBV5-1
size: NA
CDR3: CASSSQFYEQYF
DNA: TGCGCCAGCAGCTCACAATTTTACGAGCAGTACTTC

D: TRBD1
J: TRBJ2-2
V: TRBV2
size: NA
CDR3: CASRRRTGGNTGELFF
DNA: TGTGCCAGCAGACGGAGGACAGGGGGGAACACCGGGGAGCTGTTTTTT

D: TRBD2
J: TRBJ2-1
V: TRBV5-1
size: NA
CDR3: CASSSGTSGRFNEQFF
DNA: TGCGCCAGCAGCTCCGGGACTAGCGGGAGGTTCAATGAGCAGTTCTTC

D: TRBD1
J: TRBJ2-7
V: TRBV2
size: few
CDR3: CASRETGQRYEQYF
DNA: TGTGCCAGCAGGGAGACGGGACAGCGCTACGAGCAGTACTTC

D: NA
J: TRBJ2-1
V: TRBV7-2
size: few
CDR3: CASSLVRGGQFF
DNA: TGTGCCAGCAGCTTAGTTCGGGGCGGGCAGTTCTTC